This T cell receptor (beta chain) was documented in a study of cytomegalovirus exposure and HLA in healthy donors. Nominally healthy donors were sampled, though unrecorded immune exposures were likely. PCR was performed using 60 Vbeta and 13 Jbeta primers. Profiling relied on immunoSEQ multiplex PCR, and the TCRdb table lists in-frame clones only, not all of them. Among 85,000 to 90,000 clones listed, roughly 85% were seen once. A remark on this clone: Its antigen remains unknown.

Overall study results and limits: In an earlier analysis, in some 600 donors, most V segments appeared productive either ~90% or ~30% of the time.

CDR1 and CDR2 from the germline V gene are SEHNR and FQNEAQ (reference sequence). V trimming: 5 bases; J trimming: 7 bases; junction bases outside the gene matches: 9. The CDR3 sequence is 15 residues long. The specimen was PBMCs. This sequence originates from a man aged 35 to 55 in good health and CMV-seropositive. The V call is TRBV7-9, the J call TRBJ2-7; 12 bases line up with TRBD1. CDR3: CASSAPGQGAREQYF. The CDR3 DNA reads TGTGCCAGCAGCGCCCCGGGACAGGGGGCGAGGGAGCAGTACTTC. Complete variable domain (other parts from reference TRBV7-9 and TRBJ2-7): DTGVSQNPRHKITKRGQNVTFRCDPISEHNRLYWYRQTLGQGPEFLTYFQNEAQLEKSRLLSDRFSAERPKGSFSTLEIQRTEQGDSAMYLCASSAPGQGAREQYFGPGTRLTVT.